One and the same sample provided the 27 T cell receptor beta chains below, sequenced in a study of regulatory T cells in long-lasting Graves disease. Time point denoted: persistent/refractory GD, antithyroid drugs over 5 years with positive TRAb. Construction of the TCR library relied on RNA isolated from PBMCs. Investigators prepared the TCR beta libraries by applying iRepertoire HTBI primers and Arm-PCR of CDR3 regions. TCRdb used MiXCR to reprocess the multiplex PCR reads, holding one entry per CDR3 protein. The sample has roughly 500,000 distinct CDR3 sequences, 20% to 25% seen once. Sample: peripheral blood mononuclear cells (PBMCs), taken when the disease was refractory, from a patient treated with antithyroid drugs. All receptors come from a female donor with Graves disease.

This clonotype was detected only a few times. The chain is built from TRBV5-1 and TRBJ1-1; TRBD1 agrees at 7 bases. V dropped 0 bases and J dropped 5; count of bases not matched to a gene: 7. Germline CDR1 and CDR2: SGHRS and YFSETQ. The CDR3 runs 15 residues. The chain's CDR3 is CASSLVPETGTEAFF. CDR3 sequence (DNA): TGCGCCAGCAGCTTGGTTCCCGAGACAGGGACTGAAGCTTTCTTT. Combining the CDR3 with reference TRBV5-1 and TRBJ1-1 gives the whole variable domain KAGVTQTPRYLIKTRGQQVTLSCSPISGHRSVSWYQQTPGQGLQFLFEYFSETQRNKGNFPGRFSGRQFSNSRSEMNVSTLELGDSALYLCASSLVPETGTEAFFGQGTRLTVV.

This clonotype showed up just a few times. The gene calls are TRBV20-1 and TRBJ2-2; 7 nucleotides align to TRBD1. CDR3 length: 15 amino acids. Germline V lookup: CDR1 DFQATT, CDR2 SNEGSKA (reference sequence). The V and J ends lost 1 base and 0 bases, in that order; junction bases with no gene match: 2. This CDR3 is CSARGTGANTGELFF. In DNA, the CDR3 is TGCAGTGCTAGAGGAACAGGGGCGAACACCGGGGAGCTGTTTTTT.

This clonotype was seen only a few times. V gene TRBV27 combines with J gene TRBJ2-6; 9 bases line up with TRBD1. The V segment lost 5 bases and the J segment 1 base; nucleotides outside the gene matches: 9. The CDR3 runs 18 residues. The V gene's germline CDR1 is MNHEY and CDR2 SMNVEV (reference sequence). DNA for the CDR3: TGTGCCAGCAGTGAACAGGGGGCTGGGATATCTGGGGCCAACGTCCTGACTTTC. Translated, it gives CASSEQGAGISGANVLTF.

This clonotype was counted ten times or more. The chain combines TRBV5-1 with TRBJ1-1, with TRBD1 matching 9 bases. Unmatched junction bases numbered 3, after V lost 0 bases and J lost 6 bases. CDR1 is SGHRS, CDR2 YFSETQ, per germline. The CDR3 is 14 amino acids. For the CDR3, the DNA is TGCGCCAGCAGCTTGGGACAGGGGGTTTCTGAAGCTTTCTTT. It is translated as CASSLGQGVSEAFF.

The rearrangement uses TRBV7-8 and TRBJ1-1; 8 bases align to TRBD1. This CDR3 has 15 residues. Looked up from germline, CDR1 is SGHVS and CDR2 is FQNEAQ. J was trimmed by 0 bases and V by 4 bases; bases with no gene match: 4. The CDR3 DNA follows: TGTGCCAGCAGCTCCTGGACAGGGATGAACACTGAAGCTTTCTTT. It encodes CASSSWTGMNTEAFF.

The V call is TRBV30, the J call TRBJ2-7, with a possible D match to TRBD1 (5 bases). Trimming took 5 bases from V and 6 from J, leaving 14 bases between them. CDR1 is GTSNPN and CDR2 is SVGIG in the germline V gene (reference sequence). The CDR3 sequence is 12 residues long. Here the CDR3 reads CAWGLRTFEQYF. Here the CDR3 DNA reads TGTGCCTGGGGTCTTCGGACATTCGAGCAGTACTTC.

This clonotype was detected many times. The chain joins TRBV12-3 or TRBV12-4 to TRBJ2-2, with a weak D call TRBD2 (5 bases). Deletions cut 6 bases from V and 8 bases from J, with 7 bases between. This CDR3 region has 11 residues. Here the CDR3 reads CASRRAGELFF. CDR3 bases: TGTGCCAGCAGGCGGGCAGGGGAGCTGTTTTTT.

This clonotype occurred many times. CDR3 sequence: CASSPNPPHVYGYTF. In DNA, the CDR3 is TGTGCCAGCAGCCCCAACCCGCCTCACGTCTATGGCTACACCTTC. This chain connects TRBV6-1 to TRBJ1-2; D not resolved. This CDR3 has 15 residues. CDR1 is MNHNS, CDR2 SASEGT, per germline. V dropped 6 bases and J dropped 4 bases, with 18 bases sitting between them.

In this sample, this clonotype turned up many times. The J gene is TRBJ1-2, the V gene TRBV12-3 or TRBV12-4, with a possible D match to TRBD1 (6 bases). The V gene lost 8 bases and the J gene lost 4 bases, with 11 bases spanning the gap. This CDR3 spans 12 amino acids. The CDR3 reads CASATGFYGYTF. As DNA, the CDR3 is TGTGCCAGCGCAACAGGGTTCTATGGCTACACCTTC.

The chain recombines TRBV11-1 with TRBJ2-1; possibly TRBD2 for D (6 bases). The CDR3 contains 15 residues. Trimming left V 6 bases short and J 0 bases short, with 12 bases between. The germline gives CDR1 SGHAT, CDR2 FQDESV (reference sequence). The CDR3 nucleotides are TGTGCCAGCAGGGAGGAGGGGTTCTCCTACAATGAGCAGTTCTTC. Translation gives CASREEGFSYNEQFF.

Points on this clonotype: A much larger clone lies a single base off, so this may be a read error. The gene calls are TRBV6-5 and TRBJ2-5, with D possibly TRBD1 on 6 matching bases. Germline V CDR1 and CDR2: MNHEY, SVGAGI. This CDR3 comprises 13 residues. CDR3 region: CAGSYTGLETQYF. Written as DNA, the CDR3 is TGTGCCGGCAGTTATACAGGGCTCGAGACCCAGTACTTC.

The genes are TRBV30 and TRBJ1-1; 10 bases match TRBD1. The V segment lost 4 bases and the J segment 4 bases; nucleotides outside the gene matches: 3. The CDR3 runs to 13 residues. Germline-derived CDR1 and CDR2 are GTSNPN and SVGIG (reference sequence). CDR3 amino acids: CAWTRTGGTEAFF. The DNA of the CDR3 is TGTGCCTGGACCCGGACAGGGGGCACTGAAGCTTTCTTT.

This clonotype was detected only once. A much larger clone differs by one base, so this may be a read error. The chain recombines TRBV15 with TRBJ1-1, with TRBD1 matching over 7 bases. V lost 5 bases and J lost 11; bases outside the gene matches: 11. CDR1 is LNHNV, CDR2 YYDKDF, per germline (reference sequence). The CDR3 loop spans 13 amino acids. This chain's CDR3 is CATSARQGGAAFF. The CDR3 DNA follows: TGTGCCACCAGCGCCAGACAGGGAGGAGCGGCTTTCTTT. The complete variable domain, with remaining parts taken from reference TRBV15 and TRBJ1-1, reads DAMVIQNPRYQVTQFGKPVTLSCSQTLNHNVMYWYQQKSSQAPKLLFHYYDKDFNNEADTPDNFQSRRPNTSFCFLDIRSPGLGDTAMYLCATSARQGGAAFFGQGTRLTVV.

This clonotype was seen only a few times. This chain joins TRBV5-5 and TRBJ1-1, with TRBD1 matching 7 bases. The germline V gene has CDR1 SGHKS and CDR2 YYEKEE (reference sequence). The CDR3 length is 15 residues. J lost 4 bases, V lost 4 bases, and 10 bases had no gene match. The CDR3 sequence is CASSIGPTGFTEAFF. The CDR3 DNA reads TGTGCCAGCAGCATAGGGCCGACAGGGTTCACTGAAGCTTTCTTT.

This clonotype was seen a handful of times. Sequence at one end of the junction differs from germline and may be a read error. The chain couples TRBV4-1 to TRBJ1-5; D remains ambiguous. Per the germline V gene, CDR1 is MGHRA and CDR2 is YSYEKL. The CDR3 consists of 13 residues. In DNA form, the CDR3 reads TGCGCCAGCAGCCAAGATAGCCATCAGCCCCAGCATTTT. Protein: CASSQDSHQPQHF.

This sequence joins TRBV5-1 and TRBJ2-7; 7 bases match TRBD2. CDR1 and CDR2 (germline): SGHRS, YFSETQ. V was clipped by 0 bases and J by 0 bases; unmatched bases: 9. The CDR3 loop spans 17 amino acids. The CDR3 sequence is CASSLALAGSSSYEQYF. CDR3 DNA sequence: TGCGCCAGCAGCTTGGCATTAGCGGGTTCTTCCTCCTACGAGCAGTACTTC.

This clonotype was counted between two and nine times. The V gene is TRBV29-1, the J gene TRBJ1-2, with TRBD1 as a possible D gene (5 bases). This CDR3 comprises 13 residues. V was clipped by 6 bases and J by 5 bases, with 16 bases between them. CDR1 is SQVTM, CDR2 ANQGSEA, per germline. The CDR3, as DNA: TGCAGCGTGGTTTCGGGGGTAGAGTATGGCTACACCTTC. Its protein is CSVVSGVEYGYTF.

In this sample, this clonotype turned up many times. The V call is TRBV6-1, the J call TRBJ2-7, with D perhaps TRBD2 (6 bases). The CDR3 has 16 residues. The germline V and J ends were trimmed by 5 bases and 0 bases, with 17 bases remaining between them. Germline assignment: CDR1 MNHNS and CDR2 SASEGT. CDR3 sequence: CASSPTLRGTSYEQYF. In nucleotides, the CDR3 is TGTGCCAGCAGTCCCACTTTACGGGGGACCTCCTACGAGCAGTACTTC.

The chain is built from TRBV29-1 and TRBJ2-7, with 9 nucleotides matching TRBD1. CDR1 is SQVTM, CDR2 ANQGSEA, per germline. There are 13 residues in the CDR3. The junction had 10 bases not matched to a gene; V was cut back by 7 bases and J by 6 bases. DNA for the CDR3: TGCAGCGGGTGGGACAGGGATGGGGGCGAGCAGTACTTC. It codes for CSGWDRDGGEQYF.

This clonotype was detected only once. The chain uses TRBV19 and TRBJ1-1; 8 bases align to TRBD1. The CDR3 is made up of 15 amino acids. CDR1 and CDR2 (germline): LNHDA, SQIVND (reference sequence). Losses at the gene ends were 4 bases for V and 0 bases for J; bases not matched to a gene: 4. CDR3: CASSTRGRVNTEAFF. DNA of the CDR3: TGTGCCAGTAGTACCAGGGGGCGGGTGAACACTGAAGCTTTCTTT.

The rearrangement joins TRBV14 to TRBJ1-1, with a tentative D call TRBD1 (5 bases). Germline V lookup: CDR1 SGHDN, CDR2 FVKESK. This CDR3 region has 18 residues. Trimming stripped 2 bases from V and 0 bases from J, with 19 bases between. The CDR3 loop reads CASSQSPGGFRLNTEAFF. The CDR3 coding sequence is TGTGCCAGCAGCCAATCCCCCGGGGGGTTCAGATTGAACACTGAAGCTTTCTTT.

This clonotype was seen ten or more times. V usage is TRBV13 and J usage is TRBJ1-2; 9 bases fit TRBD1. Per germline, CDR1 PRHDT and CDR2 FYEKMQ (reference sequence). The CDR3 extends over 13 amino acids. V was clipped by 10 bases and J by 4 bases; unmatched bases: 7. CDR3 protein: CATMDRGAYGYTF. The CDR3 region has the DNA TGTGCCACCATGGACAGGGGTGCCTATGGCTACACCTTC.

Ten or more counts support this clonotype. The gene calls are TRBV20-1 and TRBJ1-2, with D perhaps TRBD1 (6 bases). V was shortened by 6 bases and J by 8 bases, with 13 bases between the two germline ends. The CDR3 covers 11 residues. CDR1 DFQATT and CDR2 SNEGSKA come from the germline V gene (reference sequence). CDR3 sequence (DNA): TGCAGTGCCCCCCGGGGGGGCGGCTACACCTTC. It is translated as CSAPRGGGYTF.

In its sample, this clonotype was seen many times. The chain carries TRBV28 and TRBJ1-2; D is unclear. Germline V gene data show CDR1 as MDHEN and CDR2 as SYDVKM. V lost 10 bases, J lost 8 bases, and 20 bases lay in between. The CDR3 loop spans 13 amino acids. CDR3 coding DNA: TGTGCCACCATGGCCCCGTCAAATCGGGGCTACACCTTC. It yields the protein CATMAPSNRGYTF.

Comments on this clonotype: The germline gene is not matched at one end of the junction; a read error may be the cause. The chain is built from TRBV28 and TRBJ1-4, with 11 bases that match TRBD1. Per the germline V gene, CDR1 is MDHEN and CDR2 is SYDVKM. The CDR3 length is 15 residues. As DNA, the CDR3 is TGTGCCAGCAGTTCCAGTGGGACAGGGGGGGAAAAACTGTCTTTT. It encodes CASSSSGTGGEKLSF.

CDR3 sequence: CASSWDSSSYEQYF. The CDR3 DNA is TGTGCCAGCAGCTGGGACAGTTCCTCCTACGAGCAGTACTTC. The chain joins TRBV7-2 to TRBJ2-7; 7 nucleotides align to TRBD1. CDR3 length: 14 amino acids. Per germline, CDR1 SGHTA and CDR2 FQGNSA. The ends lost 4 bases at V and 0 bases at J; junction bases unmatched: 3.

This clonotype has just a few counts. The CDR3 sequence is CASSVQGRIGELFF. In DNA, the CDR3 is TGTGCCAGCAGTGTTCAAGGGCGTATCGGGGAGCTGTTTTTT. This rearrangement joins TRBV12-3 or TRBV12-4 to TRBJ2-2; D uncertain. V shed 5 bases and J shed 7 bases, with 14 bases lying between them. The CDR3 runs to 14 residues.